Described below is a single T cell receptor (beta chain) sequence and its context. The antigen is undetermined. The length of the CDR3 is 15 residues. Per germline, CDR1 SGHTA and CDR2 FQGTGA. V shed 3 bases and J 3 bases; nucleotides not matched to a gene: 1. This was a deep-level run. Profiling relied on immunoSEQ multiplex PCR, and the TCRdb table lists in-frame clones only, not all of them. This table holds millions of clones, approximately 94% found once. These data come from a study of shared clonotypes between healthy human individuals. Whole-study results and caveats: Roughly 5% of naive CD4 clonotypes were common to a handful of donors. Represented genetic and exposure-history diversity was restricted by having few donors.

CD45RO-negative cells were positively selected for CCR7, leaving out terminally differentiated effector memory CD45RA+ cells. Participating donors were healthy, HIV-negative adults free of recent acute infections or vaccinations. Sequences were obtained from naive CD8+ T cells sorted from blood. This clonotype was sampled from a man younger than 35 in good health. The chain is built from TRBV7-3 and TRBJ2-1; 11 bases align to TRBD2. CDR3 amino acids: CASSFSGGVYNEQFF. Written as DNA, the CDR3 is TGTGCCAGCAGCTTTAGCGGGGGGGTCTACAATGAGCAGTTCTTC.